These 29 T cell receptor beta chains originate from one sample sequenced in a study of OX40 agonist ivuxolimab in advanced cancers. Measured with immunoSEQ multiplex PCR; TCRdb has only the in-frame clones, and not every one. Among 30,000 to 40,000 clones listed, approximately 79% were seen once. Material: CD4+ or CD8+ T cells sorted from blood, obtained in a trial of the OX40 agonist ivuxolimab. Source of these receptors: an adult with an advanced solid tumor such as melanoma, head and neck, liver or kidney cancer.

The V and J genes are TRBV5-1 and TRBJ2-3, with a possible D match to TRBD2 (5 bases). Germline CDR1 SGHRS, CDR2 YFSETQ. V shed 1 base and J shed 0 bases, with 9 bases lying between them. The CDR3 covers 15 residues. The CDR3 DNA follows: TGCGCCAGCAGCTTGTCCGGGATTAGCACAGATACGCAGTATTTT. Translation: CASSLSGISTDTQYF.

This chain joins TRBV5-4 and TRBJ2-1; 7 bases match TRBD1. Germline-derived CDR1 and CDR2 are SGHNT and YYREEE (reference sequence). This CDR3 has 12 residues. Trimming removed 4 bases from V and 10 bases from J; junction bases left unmatched: 5. This chain's CDR3 is CASSRTGDEQFF. CDR3 nucleotide sequence: TGTGCCAGCAGCAGAACAGGGGACGAGCAGTTCTTC.

The chain uses TRBV5-1 and TRBJ2-2; TRBD2 matches 7 bases. The V gene's germline CDR1 is SGHRS and CDR2 YFSETQ. The CDR3 spans 19 residues. V lost 1 base, J lost 4 bases, and 16 bases stayed unmatched. This CDR3 reads CASSLTRWRTQRGTGELFF. The CDR3, as DNA: TGCGCCAGCAGCTTGACTAGATGGCGGACACAGCGGGGCACCGGGGAGCTGTTTTTT. Full variable domain (outside the CDR3, taken from reference TRBV5-1 and TRBJ2-2): KAGVTQTPRYLIKTRGQQVTLSCSPISGHRSVSWYQQTPGQGLQFLFEYFSETQRNKGNFPGRFSGRQFSNSRSEMNVSTLELGDSALYLCASSLTRWRTQRGTGELFFGEGSRLTVL.

Here the CDR3 DNA reads TGTGCCAGCAGTTTATTAGGTGGGGACGGGAGCTCCTACGAGCAGTACTTC. Translating it yields CASSLLGGDGSSYEQYF. V and J are TRBV28 and TRBJ2-7, with D maybe TRBD2 (6 bases). There are 17 residues in the CDR3. Trimming took 1 base from V and 0 from J, leaving 16 bases between them. Germline-derived CDR1 and CDR2 are MDHEN and SYDVKM.

This clone was counted a single time. The chain combines TRBV5-1 with TRBJ1-2, with 11 bases aligning to TRBD1. This CDR3 has 14 amino acids. V dropped 4 bases and J dropped 7; count of bases not matched to a gene: 6. CDR1 SGHRS and CDR2 YFSETQ come from the germline V gene. The CDR3, as DNA: TGCGCCAGCAGCGATGGACAGGGGGCGGGTGGCTACACCTTC. It codes for CASSDGQGAGGYTF.

The chain combines TRBV2 with TRBJ1-4, with 8 bases matching TRBD1. Germline values: CDR1 SNHLY, CDR2 FYNNEI. The CDR3 is made up of 14 amino acids. V was pared by 5 bases and J by 8 bases, with 7 bases of the junction left unmatched. The DNA of the CDR3 is TGTGCCAGCAGTCTCAGGGGGCTTGGAGAAAAACTGTTTTTT. It codes for CASSLRGLGEKLFF.

This chain links TRBV27 with TRBJ1-2, with 7 nucleotides matching TRBD1. The ends lost 5 bases at V and 11 bases at J; junction bases unmatched: 17. CDR3 length: 15 residues. Germline V gene sequence: CDR1 MNHEY, CDR2 SMNVEV (reference sequence). The CDR3 nucleotides read TGTGCCAGCAGTCCCTCCGGGACAGTGGGATTTCGTTACACCTTC. Translating it yields CASSPSGTVGFRYTF.

V and J are TRBV28 and TRBJ1-6; possible D gene TRBD1, 6 bases. Germline V CDR1 and CDR2: MDHEN, SYDVKM. The CDR3 runs 16 residues. V shed 3 bases and J shed 5 bases, with 14 bases lying between them. The CDR3 loop reads CASSFVPGTNNSPLHF. The CDR3 nucleotides are TGTGCCAGCAGTTTCGTTCCCGGGACAAATAATTCACCCCTCCACTTT.

The chain links TRBV5-1 to TRBJ2-3; D not certain. The CDR3 is 14 amino acids. Germline assignment: CDR1 SGHRS and CDR2 YFSETQ. The germline V and J ends were trimmed by 0 bases and 3 bases, with 8 bases remaining between them. CDR3 nucleotides: TGCGCCAGCAGCTTGGCCACGACTACAGATACGCAGTATTTT. Its translation: CASSLATTTDTQYF.

The chain has TRBV5-1 and TRBJ1-1, with D perhaps matching TRBD1 (5 bases). Germline V lookup: CDR1 SGHRS, CDR2 YFSETQ. Trimming pared 2 bases from V and 1 base from J, leaving 12 bases between. The CDR3 loop spans 15 amino acids. CDR3 sequence (DNA): TGCGCCAGCAGCTTAGACTACGGGGGGAACACTGAAGCTTTCTTT. Translation gives CASSLDYGGNTEAFF. Using reference TRBV5-1 and TRBJ1-1 for the parts outside the CDR3, the full variable domain is KAGVTQTPRYLIKTRGQQVTLSCSPISGHRSVSWYQQTPGQGLQFLFEYFSETQRNKGNFPGRFSGRQFSNSRSEMNVSTLELGDSALYLCASSLDYGGNTEAFFGQGTRLTVV.

The rearrangement uses TRBV6-9 and TRBJ1-1; D gene uncertain. This CDR3 is 11 amino acids long. Trimming removed 7 bases at V and 4 bases at J, with 7 bases between. The V gene's germline CDR1 is MNHGY and CDR2 SVAAGI. The DNA of the CDR3 is TGTGCCAGCATCCGGGGCACTGAAGCTTTCTTT. Its translation: CASIRGTEAFF.

This sequence joins TRBV5-1 and TRBJ1-4, with unresolved D. V was trimmed by 0 bases and J by 8 bases, leaving 14 bases between them. CDR3 length equals 15 residues. Germline V gene lookup returns CDR1 SGHRS and CDR2 YFSETQ. CDR3 bases: TGCGCCAGCAGCTTGGCCACCGGGATCCGCGAAAAACTGTTTTTT. It is translated as CASSLATGIREKLFF. The full variable domain, in which reference TRBV5-1 and TRBJ1-4 provide the parts outside the CDR3, is KAGVTQTPRYLIKTRGQQVTLSCSPISGHRSVSWYQQTPGQGLQFLFEYFSETQRNKGNFPGRFSGRQFSNSRSEMNVSTLELGDSALYLCASSLATGIREKLFFGSGTQLSVL.

This chain connects TRBV7-9 to TRBJ1-2; D remains unclear. Germline CDR1 and CDR2: SEHNR and FQNEAQ (reference sequence). The CDR3 is 11 amino acids. Trimming took 11 bases from V and 5 from J, leaving 12 bases between them. The CDR3 nucleotides read TGTGCCGGCGACACATTTTATGGCTACACCTTC. Protein: CAGDTFYGYTF.

The genes are TRBV5-6 and TRBJ2-7; D ambiguous. The CDR3 totals 15 residues. The germline CDR1 and CDR2 sequences are SGHDT and YYEEEE. Trimming took off 0 bases at V and 0 bases at J, with 10 bases between the two ends. The CDR3: CASSLAVPGSYEQYF. The CDR3 nucleotides are TGTGCCAGCAGCTTGGCGGTTCCAGGCTCCTACGAGCAGTACTTC.

This sequence joins TRBV4-1 and TRBJ2-2; no firm D call. This CDR3 region has 14 residues. Trimming stripped 3 bases from V and 6 bases from J, with 11 bases between. Germline V CDR1 and CDR2: MGHRA, YSYEKL. The CDR3 loop reads CASSHSKVPGELFF. The CDR3 nucleotides are TGCGCCAGCAGCCATTCAAAGGTCCCCGGGGAGCTGTTTTTT.

This clone came up a few times. The V call is TRBV5-6, the J call TRBJ2-7; D possibly corresponds to TRBD2 (5 bases). V was cut by 0 bases and J by 3 bases, with 13 bases left in between. The CDR3 is made up of 15 amino acids. Looked up from germline, CDR1 is SGHDT and CDR2 is YYEEEE. The CDR3 nucleotides read TGTGCCAGCAGCTTGGCCGGCCGAGGGATCTACGAGCAGTACTTC. It translates to CASSLAGRGIYEQYF.

J is TRBJ1-6 and V is TRBV28; D gene unclear. CDR1 and CDR2 from the germline V gene are MDHEN and SYDVKM. There are 15 residues in the CDR3. With 3 bases removed from V and 0 bases from J, the gap between germline ends came to 6 bases. The CDR3 DNA reads TGTGCCAGCAGTTTTCGGGGCTCCTATAATTCACCCCTCCACTTT. Translation gives CASSFRGSYNSPLHF.

Turning to this clone: Without the conserved terminal phenylalanine or tryptophan, this CDR3 likely stems from a read error. This sequence joins TRBV9 and TRBJ1-1; D might be TRBD1 (5 bases). The V and J ends lost 4 bases and 3 bases respectively, with 13 bases between them. The CDR3 has 14 amino acids. Germline loops: CDR1 SGDLS, CDR2 YYNGEE. DNA for the CDR3: TGTGCCAGCAGCCCCGGGGCGCGGGACACTGAAGCTTTCCTT. Protein sequence: CASSPGARDTEAFL.

The V call is TRBV6-1, the J call TRBJ1-2; possible D gene TRBD1, 6 bases. The CDR3 loop spans 15 amino acids. From germline, CDR1 is MNHNS and CDR2 SASEGT. Between the trimmed V and J ends, which lost 6 bases and 5 bases, there was a span of 19 bases. CDR3 sequence reads: CASRTTGSIGYGYTF. Written as DNA, the CDR3 is TGTGCCAGCAGGACTACAGGGTCGATAGGTTATGGCTACACCTTC.

The sample holds a few counts of this clone. This sequence joins TRBV5-4 and TRBJ2-5; TRBD1 aligns across 9 bases. V gave up 4 bases and J gave up 3 bases; unmatched junction bases: 4. Germline V gene data show CDR1 as SGHNT and CDR2 as YYREEE (reference sequence). This CDR3 spans 14 amino acids. The CDR3 here is CASSQGTGKETQYF. The CDR3, as DNA: TGTGCCAGCAGCCAAGGGACAGGGAAAGAGACCCAGTACTTC.

The gene calls are TRBV10-3 and TRBJ2-1; TRBD1 might be the D (6 bases). The CDR3 consists of 16 residues. V was cut by 0 bases and J by 4 bases, with 13 bases left in between. The germline V gene has CDR1 ENHRY and CDR2 SYGVKD. The DNA for the CDR3 is TGTGCCATCAGTGAGTCGTTTGGGGACATATACAATGAGCAGTTCTTC. Translated: CAISESFGDIYNEQFF.

The CDR3 reads CASSTGTVYGYTF. The CDR3 DNA sequence: TGTGCCAGCAGCACCGGGACGGTCTATGGCTACACCTTC. The V gene is TRBV6-1, the J gene TRBJ1-2; possibly TRBD1 for D (5 bases). Germline-derived CDR1 and CDR2 are MNHNS and SASEGT. Trimming took off 6 bases at V and 4 bases at J, with 12 bases between the two ends. The CDR3 has 13 residues.

In this sample, this clone turned up a few times. V and J are TRBV4-1 and TRBJ1-1, with unresolved D. This CDR3 comprises 14 residues. The germline V gene has CDR1 MGHRA and CDR2 YSYEKL. The V end lost 2 bases, the J end lost 4 bases, and 11 bases lay between the germline ends. The CDR3 DNA is TGCGCCAGCAGCCAACCTTTCAACGGCACTGAAGCTTTCTTT. Protein sequence: CASSQPFNGTEAFF.

The rearrangement links TRBV2 to TRBJ1-2; D is ambiguous. Trimming removed 6 bases at V and 4 bases at J, with 9 bases between. CDR3 length equals 12 residues. CDR1 and CDR2 from the germline V gene are SNHLY and FYNNEI. The CDR3 sequence is CASSGRTYGYTF. CDR3 coding DNA: TGTGCCAGCAGCGGGAGGACCTATGGCTACACCTTC.

The V gene is TRBV6-5, the J gene TRBJ2-7; D possibly matches TRBD1 or TRBD2 (6 bases each). The CDR3 loop spans 14 amino acids. Germline values: CDR1 MNHEY, CDR2 SVGAGI. Between the trimmed V and J ends, which lost 6 bases and 0 bases, there was a span of 12 bases. Here the CDR3 reads CASSKGGSSYEQYF. The CDR3 DNA reads TGTGCCAGCAGCAAAGGGGGGAGCTCCTACGAGCAGTACTTC.

J is TRBJ1-2 and V is TRBV19; D gene uncertain. The V end lost 10 bases, the J end lost 8 bases, and 20 bases lay between the germline ends. This CDR3 comprises 13 residues. Germline V CDR1 and CDR2: LNHDA, SQIVND (reference sequence). The CDR3 spells CATRFSMPWGYTF. In nucleotides, the CDR3 is TGTGCCACCCGATTTTCGATGCCTTGGGGCTACACCTTC.

This clone was seen just once. The V and J genes are TRBV7-2 and TRBJ2-7, with 9 positions matching TRBD2. The CDR3 is made up of 14 amino acids. Trimming took 5 bases from V and 7 from J; bases not matched to a gene: 9. Germline CDR1 reads SGHTA; CDR2 reads FQGNSA. The CDR3 nucleotides are TGTGCCAGCAGCCCCCCGGGGCTAGCGGGGGAGCAGTACTTC. This translates into CASSPPGLAGEQYF.

The CDR3 region is CASSQERWVTVNEKLFF. The CDR3 DNA is TGCGCCAGCAGCCAAGAAAGATGGGTGACAGTTAATGAAAAACTGTTTTTT. The chain couples TRBV4-1 to TRBJ1-4, with a tentative D call TRBD1 (5 bases). The CDR3 is 17 amino acids. Trimming cost V 0 bases and J 4 bases, with 15 bases left between them. CDR1 is MGHRA, CDR2 YSYEKL, per germline.

This rearrangement joins TRBV30 to TRBJ1-2; D gene ambiguous. CDR3 length: 13 amino acids. Germline V gene data show CDR1 as GTSNPN and CDR2 as SVGIG (reference sequence). Trimming cost V 2 bases and J 4 bases, with 11 bases left between them. DNA of the CDR3: TGTGCCTGGAGTATGAACAGAGCCTATGGCTACACCTTC. It encodes CAWSMNRAYGYTF.